The present entry profiles one T cell receptor (beta chain) with its context. Its target is unknown. PCR used 60 Vbeta primers and 13 Jbeta primers. Profiled with immunoSEQ multiplex PCR; TCRdb holds only in-frame clones, not every one. The table lists approximately 160,000 clones, over 80% of them singletons. The sample belongs to a study of cytomegalovirus exposure and HLA in healthy donors. Study findings and constraints: Reportedly, a later analysis found an Asian-associated ancestry cluster had fewer N-insertions than the approximately 600-donor mean. On later analysis, the bulk of CMV-associated TCR beta chains appeared to be HLA-restricted. Accurate prediction of most subjects' HLA-A and HLA-B alleles from TCR beta sequences was reported.

Trimming cost V 10 bases and J 2 bases, with 9 bases left between them. Germline values: CDR1 MNHNS, CDR2 SASEGT. The CDR3 is made up of 12 amino acids. Input material: PBMCs. This TCR came from a human donor in good health. V and J are TRBV6-1 and TRBJ1-3; D perhaps matches TRBD1 (5 bases). In DNA, the CDR3 is TGTGCCACCGCGGGGGCTGGAAACACCATATATTTT. Residues: CATAGAGNTIYF.